The sequence of this TCR beta chain was determined in a study of graft-versus-host responses after intestinal transplantation. Germline loops: CDR1 GTSNPN, CDR2 SVGIG (reference sequence). V shed 2 bases and J shed 0 bases, with 8 bases lying between them. This CDR3 spans 14 amino acids. Study outcomes and limitations: Researchers found peak circulating GvH clone levels linked to early post-transplant HvG declines.

TCRdb's table, derived via immunoSEQ multiplex PCR, lists solely in-frame clones and lacks some. The table lists about 120,000 clones, 85% to 95% of them singletons. As to this clone: Antigen: not known.

The sequence was obtained from a human donor who received an intestinal transplant. The input for sequencing was unstimulated CD8+ T cells sorted from spleen or lymph node cells, taken before intestinal transplant. This chain uses TRBV30 with TRBJ1-5; D call uncertain. This CDR3 is CAWSSGVSNQPQHF. The CDR3 region has the DNA TGTGCCTGGAGTTCTGGGGTTAGCAATCAGCCCCAGCATTTT. The whole variable domain, remainder taken from reference TRBV30 and TRBJ1-5, is SQTIHQWPATLVQPVGSPLSLECTVEGTSNPNLYWYRQAAGRGLQLLFYSVGIGQISSEVPQNLSASRPQDRQFILSSKKLLLSDSGFYLCAWSSGVSNQPQHFGDGTRLSIL.